These T cell receptor beta chains were read from a single sample in a study of Ad26.COV2.S vaccination and SARS-CoV-2 variants. Data came from immunoSEQ multiplex PCR; TCRdb stores just in-frame clones and leaves some out. In the table there are about 350,000 clones, about 88% of which are singletons. Source: peripheral blood, taken in a trial of Ad26.COV2.S vaccine versus placebo. These receptors were obtained from a person aged 18-65 years who received the Ad26.COV2.S COVID-19 vaccine or a placebo. Both conserved end residues are trimmed from each CDR3.

v_gene | CDR3aa
TRBV4-3 | ASRGTRDRVNGFGYT
TRBV5-1 | ASSSGLAGVYEQY
TRBV5-1 | ASSYGTGIVKNIQY
TRBV6-5 | ASSYGGVVGNTEAF
TRBV24-1 | ATSDRAGGETQY
TRBV4-1 | ASSPLQARVNTEAF
TRBV5-5 | ASSFEGTYNEQF
TRBV27 | ASSLGYAYEQY
TRBV5-1 | ASSLEWNTGELF
TRBV28 | ASRKGSVGTEAF
TRBV11-1 | ASTPRWNTGELF
TRBV4-3 | ASSRHTQGTDTQY
TRBV7-9 | ASSLATGYEQY
TRBV4-3 | ASSRYNGELF
TRBV30 | AWSRQGAPGYT
TRBV6-2/TRBV6-3 | ASSYLPYNEQF
TRBV7-3 | ASSLAESHYNEQF
TRBV9 | ASSLLEGGNTEAF
TRBV6-4 | ASSDSNSGTVSYEQY
TRBV7-8 | ASSLESPSSIHNEQF
TRBV28 | ASSPRTGLAGGPSYEQY
TRBV6-2/TRBV6-3 | ASSYARLEAF
TRBV30 | AWSVPPPGAPLH
TRBV27 | ASSYRTARYTYEQY
TRBV7-8 | ASTLIIDSPLH
TRBV4-3 | ASSQDHLITEAF
TRBV28 | ASSIKINNSPLH
TRBV5-1 | ASSLARTETGELF
TRBV15 | ATSIRLAGGIYNEQF
TRBV11-2 | ASSLRFNPTLGNTIY
TRBV3-1/TRBV3-2 | ASSQDLWEEETQY
TRBV30 | AWSVGDGYT
TRBV6-5 | ASRGLGEYEQY
TRBV29-1 | SVDQGGVYEQY
TRBV9 | ASSEGQINQPQH
TRBV7-2 | ASSLWESSYEQY
TRBV3-1/TRBV3-2 | ASSQERGGGMNTEAF
TRBV3-1/TRBV3-2 | ASSQGDSRNTIY
TRBV30 | AWSVGRGSLGSKNIQY
TRBV29-1 | SVGQGSTYEQY
TRBV5-1 | ASSLDRVMNTEAF
TRBV6-5 | ASQSGANVLT
TRBV6-1 | ASSEAEFYGYT